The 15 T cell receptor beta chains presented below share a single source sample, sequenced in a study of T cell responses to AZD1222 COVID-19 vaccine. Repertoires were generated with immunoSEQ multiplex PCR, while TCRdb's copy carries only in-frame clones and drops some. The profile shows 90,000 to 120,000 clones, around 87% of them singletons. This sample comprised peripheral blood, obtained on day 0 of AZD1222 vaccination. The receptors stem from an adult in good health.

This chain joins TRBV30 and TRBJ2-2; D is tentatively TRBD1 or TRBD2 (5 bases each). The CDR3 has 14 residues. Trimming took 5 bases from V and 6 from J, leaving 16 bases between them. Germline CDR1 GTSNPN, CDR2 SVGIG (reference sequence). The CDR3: CAWDRGVSAGELFF. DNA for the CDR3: TGTGCCTGGGATAGGGGAGTTTCGGCCGGGGAGCTGTTTTTT. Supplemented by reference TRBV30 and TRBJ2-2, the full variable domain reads SQTIHQWPATLVQPVGSPLSLECTVEGTSNPNLYWYRQAAGRGLQLLFYSVGIGQISSEVPQNLSASRPQDRQFILSSKKLLLSDSGFYLCAWDRGVSAGELFFGEGSRLTVL.

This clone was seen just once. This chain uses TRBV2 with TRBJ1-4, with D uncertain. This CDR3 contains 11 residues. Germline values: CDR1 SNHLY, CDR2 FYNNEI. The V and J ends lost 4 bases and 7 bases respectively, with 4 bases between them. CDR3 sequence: CASSVGEKLFF. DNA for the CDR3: TGTGCCAGCAGTGTGGGTGAAAAACTGTTTTTT.

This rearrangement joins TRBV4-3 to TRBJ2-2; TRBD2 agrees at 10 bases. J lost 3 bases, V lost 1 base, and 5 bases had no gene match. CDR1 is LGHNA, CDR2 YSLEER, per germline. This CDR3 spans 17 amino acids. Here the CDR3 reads CASSQADSGRYTGELFF. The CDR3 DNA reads TGCGCCAGCAGCCAAGCGGATAGCGGGAGGTACACCGGGGAGCTGTTTTTT.

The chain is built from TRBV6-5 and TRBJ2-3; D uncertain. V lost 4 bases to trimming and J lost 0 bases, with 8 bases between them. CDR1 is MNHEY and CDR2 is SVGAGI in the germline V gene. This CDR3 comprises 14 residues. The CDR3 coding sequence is TGTGCCAGCAGTTTTGGCGACAGCACAGATACGCAGTATTTT. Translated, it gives CASSFGDSTDTQYF.

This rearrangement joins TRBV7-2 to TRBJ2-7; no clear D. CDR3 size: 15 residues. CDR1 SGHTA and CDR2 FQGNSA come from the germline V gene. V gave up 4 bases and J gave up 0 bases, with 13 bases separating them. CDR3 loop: CASSSYVAPSYEQYF. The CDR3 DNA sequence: TGTGCCAGCAGCTCCTATGTTGCGCCCTCCTACGAGCAGTACTTC.

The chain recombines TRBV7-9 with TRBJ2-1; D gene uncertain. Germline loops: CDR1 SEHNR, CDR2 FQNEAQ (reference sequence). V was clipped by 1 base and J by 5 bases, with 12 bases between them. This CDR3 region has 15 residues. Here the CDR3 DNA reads TGTGCCAGCAGCTTAGTCTGGTCGCCTGACAATGAGCAGTTCTTC. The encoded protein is CASSLVWSPDNEQFF. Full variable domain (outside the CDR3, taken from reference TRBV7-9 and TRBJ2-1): DTGVSQNPRHKITKRGQNVTFRCDPISEHNRLYWYRQTLGQGPEFLTYFQNEAQLEKSRLLSDRFSAERPKGSFSTLEIQRTEQGDSAMYLCASSLVWSPDNEQFFGPGTRLTVL.

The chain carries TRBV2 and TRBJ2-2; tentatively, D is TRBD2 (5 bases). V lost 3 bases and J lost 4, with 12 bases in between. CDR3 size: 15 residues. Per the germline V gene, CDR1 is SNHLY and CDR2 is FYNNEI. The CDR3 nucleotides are TGTGCCAGCAGTGATAAGCGGATCCTCACCGGGGAGCTGTTTTTT. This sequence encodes CASSDKRILTGELFF.

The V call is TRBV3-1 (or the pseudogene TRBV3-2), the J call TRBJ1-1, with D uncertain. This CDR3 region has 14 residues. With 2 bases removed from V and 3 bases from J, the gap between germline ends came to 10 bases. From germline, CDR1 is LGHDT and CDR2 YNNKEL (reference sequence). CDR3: CASSQNDGHTEAFF. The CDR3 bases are TGTGCCAGCAGCCAAAACGACGGCCACACTGAAGCTTTCTTT.

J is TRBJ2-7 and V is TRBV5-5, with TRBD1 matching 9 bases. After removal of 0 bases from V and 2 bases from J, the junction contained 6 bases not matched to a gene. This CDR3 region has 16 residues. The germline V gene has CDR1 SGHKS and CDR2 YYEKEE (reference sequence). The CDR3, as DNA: TGTGCCAGCAGCTTGGGCGCCAGGACAGGGGCCTACGAGCAGTACTTC. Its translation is CASSLGARTGAYEQYF.

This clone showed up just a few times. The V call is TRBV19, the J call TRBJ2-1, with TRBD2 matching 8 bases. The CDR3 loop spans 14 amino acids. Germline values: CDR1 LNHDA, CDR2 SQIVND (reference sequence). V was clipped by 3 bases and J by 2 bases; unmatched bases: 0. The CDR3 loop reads CASSMRGAYNEQFF. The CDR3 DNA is TGTGCCAGTAGTATGCGGGGGGCCTACAATGAGCAGTTCTTC.

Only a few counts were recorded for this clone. CDR3 nucleotide sequence: TGTGCCAGCAGTTACTCTCGGGGACAGCCCGTTCCCGGTACTGAAGCTTTCTTT. Translated: CASSYSRGQPVPGTEAFF. The chain recombines TRBV6-2 or TRBV6-3 with TRBJ1-1; 7 bases line up with TRBD1. The V gene's germline CDR1 is MNHEY and CDR2 SVGEGT. There are 18 residues in the CDR3. V dropped 0 bases and J dropped 5; count of bases not matched to a gene: 15.

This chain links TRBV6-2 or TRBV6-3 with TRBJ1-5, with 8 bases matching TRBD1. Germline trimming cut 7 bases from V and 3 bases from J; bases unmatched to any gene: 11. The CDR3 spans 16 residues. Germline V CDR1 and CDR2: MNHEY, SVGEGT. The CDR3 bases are TGTGCCAGCAACCCTTACCAGGGGGCAATCAATCAGCCCCAGCATTTT. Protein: CASNPYQGAINQPQHF.

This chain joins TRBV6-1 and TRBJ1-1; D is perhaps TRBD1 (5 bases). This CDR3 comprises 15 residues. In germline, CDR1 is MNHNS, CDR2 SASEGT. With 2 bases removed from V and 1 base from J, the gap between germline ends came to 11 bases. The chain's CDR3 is CASSESQGANTEAFF. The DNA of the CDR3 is TGTGCCAGCAGTGAATCCCAGGGAGCGAACACTGAAGCTTTCTTT.

The CDR3 region has the DNA TGCGCCAGCAGCTTGGACCCGGTCCTCTATGGCTACACCTTC. Translated, it gives CASSLDPVLYGYTF. The chain has TRBV5-1 and TRBJ1-2; D gene ambiguous. V lost 0 bases and J lost 4, with 10 bases in between. CDR3 size: 14 residues. Germline CDR1 SGHRS, CDR2 YFSETQ.

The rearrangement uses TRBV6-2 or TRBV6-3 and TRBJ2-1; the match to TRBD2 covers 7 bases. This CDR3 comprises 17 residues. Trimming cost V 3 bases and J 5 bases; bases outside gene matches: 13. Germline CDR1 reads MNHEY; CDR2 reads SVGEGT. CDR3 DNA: TGTGCCAGCAGTTATTCGATTCGGGCTAGCGGAAACAATGAGCAGTTCTTC. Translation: CASSYSIRASGNNEQFF.